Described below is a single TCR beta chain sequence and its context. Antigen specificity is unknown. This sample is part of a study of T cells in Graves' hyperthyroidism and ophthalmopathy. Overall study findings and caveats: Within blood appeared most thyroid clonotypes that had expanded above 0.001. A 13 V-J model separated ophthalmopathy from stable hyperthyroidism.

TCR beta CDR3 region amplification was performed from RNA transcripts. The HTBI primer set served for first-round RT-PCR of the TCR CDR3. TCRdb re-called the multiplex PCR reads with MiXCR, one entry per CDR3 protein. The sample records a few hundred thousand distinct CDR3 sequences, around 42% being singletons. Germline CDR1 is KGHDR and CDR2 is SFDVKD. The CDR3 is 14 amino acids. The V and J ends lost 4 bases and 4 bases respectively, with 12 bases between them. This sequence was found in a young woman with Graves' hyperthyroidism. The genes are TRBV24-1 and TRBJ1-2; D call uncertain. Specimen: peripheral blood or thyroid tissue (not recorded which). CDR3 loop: CATSEGGFGYGYTF. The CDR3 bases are TGTGCCACCAGTGAGGGCGGGTTCGGCTATGGCTACACCTTC.